The 25 T cell receptor beta chains presented below share a single source sample, sequenced in a study of blood T cell repertoires in COVID-19. Using immunoSEQ multiplex PCR, the repertoire was profiled, and TCRdb retains in-frame clones only, with some absent. The data contain 150,000 to 200,000 clones, roughly nine tenths of them singletons. The sample taken for sequencing was peripheral blood. The receptors stem from a man between 60 and 70 years old with active or convalescent COVID-19.

The CDR3 coding sequence is TGTGCCAGCAGCCAGGGGCTAGCGCAGTACAATGAGCAGTTCTTC. It translates to CASSQGLAQYNEQFF. The rearrangement joins TRBV3-1 (or the pseudogene TRBV3-2) to TRBJ2-1; possibly TRBD2 for D (6 bases). This CDR3 region has 15 residues. Trimming left V 3 bases short and J 4 bases short, with 13 bases between. CDR1 and CDR2 from the germline V gene are LGHDT and YNNKEL (reference sequence).

This clone was counted a single time. This chain uses TRBV3-1 (or the pseudogene TRBV3-2) with TRBJ2-5; 8 bases map to TRBD2. This CDR3 region has 16 residues. V shed 1 base, J shed 5 bases, and the junction held 9 bases outside the gene matches. Germline V CDR1 and CDR2: LGHDT, YNNKEL (reference sequence). The CDR3 DNA follows: TGTGCCAGCAGCCAAGTGTCGGGACTAGTTGGCGAGACCCAGTACTTC. It specifies CASSQVSGLVGETQYF.

The chain recombines TRBV5-1 with TRBJ1-3, with D possibly being TRBD1 (5 bases). Trimming cost V 0 bases and J 0 bases, with 10 bases left between them. Germline CDR1 SGHRS, CDR2 YFSETQ. There are 16 residues in the CDR3. The CDR3: CASSLAGHSSGNTIYF. DNA for the CDR3: TGCGCCAGCAGCTTGGCCGGACATAGCTCTGGAAACACCATATATTTT.

This clone is a singleton in its sample. V is TRBV3-1 (or the pseudogene TRBV3-2) and J is TRBJ1-4; D is ambiguous. The CDR3 totals 16 residues. The germline V and J ends were trimmed by 0 bases and 8 bases, with 16 bases remaining between them. The germline V gene encodes CDR1 LGHDT and CDR2 YNNKEL (reference sequence). The CDR3 spells CASSQDNLSTREKLFF. The DNA for the CDR3 is TGTGCCAGCAGCCAAGACAATTTGAGTACTAGGGAAAAACTGTTTTTT.

This clone was counted once. In DNA, the CDR3 is TGTGCCAGCAGCTTAGCCCAGTATAATTCACCCCTCCACTTT. The encoded protein is CASSLAQYNSPLHF. This chain joins TRBV7-9 and TRBJ1-6; no clear D. CDR1 and CDR2 (germline): SEHNR, FQNEAQ (reference sequence). V was shortened by 0 bases and J by 4 bases, with 4 bases between the two germline ends. The CDR3 runs 14 residues.

This clone has a single count. The V gene is TRBV28, the J gene TRBJ1-1, with D possibly matching TRBD1 (5 bases). The V and J ends lost 1 base and 14 bases respectively, with 17 bases between them. The length of the CDR3 is 13 residues. CDR1 is MDHEN and CDR2 is SYDVKM in the germline V gene. CDR3 DNA: TGTGCCAGCAGTTTATCGCAAGGACCTGGGGCGTTCTTT. Its protein product is CASSLSQGPGAFF.

This clone is a singleton in its sample. The V call is TRBV5-4, the J call TRBJ1-2; TRBD1 is a possible D gene (5 bases). From germline, CDR1 is SGHNT and CDR2 YYREEE (reference sequence). The CDR3 extends over 13 amino acids. V was clipped by 2 bases and J by 6 bases, with 11 bases between them. The CDR3 here is CASSFRDSDGYTF. CDR3 DNA: TGTGCCAGCAGCTTCAGAGACAGCGATGGCTACACCTTC.

This clone was picked up one time. This chain joins TRBV10-3 and TRBJ2-3, with TRBD2 matching over 10 bases. Unmatched junction bases numbered 6, after V lost 2 bases and J lost 4 bases. The CDR3 is 16 residues long. CDR1 is ENHRY and CDR2 is SYGVKD in the germline V gene. The CDR3: CAISETSGAGSDTQYF. Written as DNA, the CDR3 is TGTGCCATCAGTGAGACTAGCGGGGCGGGCTCAGATACGCAGTATTTT.

The CDR3 protein is CASSRQYNYGYTF. The CDR3 region has the DNA TGTGCCAGCAGTCGACAGTATAACTATGGCTACACCTTC. The chain recombines TRBV6-5 with TRBJ1-2, with D perhaps TRBD1 (5 bases). CDR1 is MNHEY, CDR2 SVGAGI, per germline. V dropped 5 bases and J dropped 1 base, with 8 bases sitting between them. The CDR3 totals 13 residues.

This clone appeared once. The chain uses TRBV2 and TRBJ2-2; 7 bases agree with TRBD2. The CDR3 is 15 residues long. J lost 5 bases, V lost 2 bases, and 5 bases had no gene match. Germline loops: CDR1 SNHLY, CDR2 FYNNEI. CDR3 coding DNA: TGTGCCAGCAGTGAACGGGGGGTGCGTACCGGGGAGCTGTTTTTT. Residues: CASSERGVRTGELFF.

Note on this clone: An end of the junction differs from the germline gene, which may be a read error. This sequence joins TRBV6-5 and TRBJ1-2, with D possibly being TRBD1 (5 bases). The CDR3 runs to 13 residues. Germline CDR1 reads MNHEY; CDR2 reads SVGAGI. CDR3 in DNA: TGTGCCAGCACGGTCCCAGGGAACTCTGGCTACACCTTC. Translating it yields CASTVPGNSGYTF.

V and J are TRBV6-1 and TRBJ1-5; D not resolved. This CDR3 is 14 amino acids long. CDR1 is MNHNS and CDR2 is SASEGT in the germline V gene. Trimming stripped 3 bases from V and 1 base from J, with 7 bases between. As DNA, the CDR3 is TGTGCCAGCAGTGATTTTCTGAGCAATCAGCCCCAGCATTTT. Amino acid sequence: CASSDFLSNQPQHF.

This clone was observed once. The J gene is TRBJ1-1, the V gene TRBV18; 10 nucleotides match TRBD1. Germline V gene data show CDR1 as KGHSH and CDR2 as LQKENI. After removal of 4 bases from V and 6 bases from J, the junction contained 8 bases not matched to a gene. The CDR3 has 15 amino acids. CDR3 sequence: CASSLTSGTGAEAFF. CDR3 bases: TGTGCCAGCTCACTCACCTCCGGGACAGGGGCTGAAGCTTTCTTT. The whole variable domain, remainder taken from reference TRBV18 and TRBJ1-1, is NAGVMQNPRHLVRRRGQEARLRCSPMKGHSHVYWYRQLPEEGLKFMVYLQKENIIDESGMPKERFSAEFPKEGPSILRIQQVVRGDSAAYFCASSLTSGTGAEAFFGQGTRLTVV.

This chain links TRBV10-1 with TRBJ2-5, with D possibly being TRBD2 (5 bases). Trimming took off 3 bases at V and 4 bases at J, with 12 bases between the two ends. The germline gives CDR1 WNHNN, CDR2 SYGVQD (reference sequence). The CDR3 totals 14 residues. This CDR3 is CASSEGLAPETQYF. In DNA form, the CDR3 reads TGCGCCAGCAGTGAAGGGCTAGCCCCAGAGACCCAGTACTTC.

The chain is built from TRBV5-8 and TRBJ1-3; 7 nucleotides agree with TRBD1. J was trimmed by 4 bases and V by 1 base; bases with no gene match: 2. The CDR3 covers 14 residues. CDR1 is SGHTS and CDR2 is YDEGEE in the germline V gene. CDR3 sequence: CASSLTGEGNTIYF. The CDR3 DNA sequence: TGTGCCAGCAGCTTGACAGGGGAAGGAAACACCATATATTTT. The whole variable domain, remainder taken from reference TRBV5-8 and TRBJ1-3, is EAGVTQSPTHLIKTRGQQATLRCSPISGHTSVYWYQQALGLGLQFLLWYDEGEERNRGNFPPRFSGRQFPNYSSELNVNALELEDSALYLCASSLTGEGNTIYFGEGSWLTVV.

The V call is TRBV19, the J call TRBJ1-2; D not certain. From germline, CDR1 is LNHDA and CDR2 SQIVND (reference sequence). The V end was cut by 3 bases, the J end by 8 bases, with 10 bases between. The CDR3 sequence is 12 residues long. The CDR3 DNA follows: TGTGCCAGTAGTATGACCGGGAACGGCTACACCTTC. Protein: CASSMTGNGYTF.

The chain is built from TRBV10-1 and TRBJ1-1, with TRBD1 as a possible D gene (5 bases). CDR1 WNHNN and CDR2 SYGVQD come from the germline V gene (reference sequence). CDR3 length: 15 amino acids. Between the trimmed V and J ends, which lost 0 bases and 11 bases, there was a span of 19 bases. The CDR3: CASSESSGYPRSAFF. CDR3 coding DNA: TGCGCCAGCAGTGAGTCGTCAGGGTACCCCCGAAGCGCTTTCTTT.

The chain links TRBV19 to TRBJ2-7; possibly TRBD1 for D (6 bases). V was cut by 4 bases and J by 6 bases, with 16 bases left in between. Germline-derived CDR1 and CDR2 are LNHDA and SQIVND (reference sequence). This CDR3 contains 14 residues. CDR3 in amino acids: CASSTETGLGEQYF. The CDR3 nucleotides are TGTGCCAGTAGTACCGAGACAGGTCTCGGCGAGCAGTACTTC.

V usage is TRBV4-2 and J usage is TRBJ2-1, with TRBD2 matching 10 bases. The CDR3 sequence is 20 residues long. CDR1 is LGHNA and CDR2 is YNFKEQ in the germline V gene. J lost 1 base, V lost 4 bases, and 16 bases had no gene match. The CDR3 region has the DNA TGTGCCAGCAGCCCACTAGCTTTAGCGGGGGGTCTGACGTCCTACAATGAGCAGTTCTTC. The encoded protein is CASSPLALAGGLTSYNEQFF.

This clone was counted a few times. The chain employs TRBV18 and TRBJ2-3, with no clear D. Germline V CDR1 and CDR2: KGHSH, LQKENI. The CDR3 consists of 15 residues. Between the trimmed V and J ends, which lost 1 base and 0 bases, there was a span of 8 bases. CDR3 residues: CASSPLEDSTDTQYF. CDR3 coding DNA: TGTGCCAGCTCACCACTCGAGGATAGCACAGATACGCAGTATTTT.

This chain connects TRBV27 to TRBJ1-3; 7 nucleotides line up with TRBD1. The CDR3 covers 13 residues. Germline values: CDR1 MNHEY, CDR2 SMNVEV (reference sequence). Unmatched junction bases numbered 8, after V lost 8 bases and J lost 7 bases. In DNA, the CDR3 is TGTGCCAGCGGGGGACAGTACTCTAACACCATATATTTT. Its protein is CASGGQYSNTIYF.

The J gene is TRBJ1-1, the V gene TRBV15; a weak D match, TRBD1 (6 bases). CDR1 is LNHNV and CDR2 is YYDKDF in the germline V gene (reference sequence). The CDR3 extends over 15 amino acids. V gave up 3 bases and J gave up 4 bases, with 15 bases separating them. In nucleotides, the CDR3 is TGTGCCACCAGCAGGCCCAGTGGACAGTCCACTGAAGCTTTCTTT. Translating it yields CATSRPSGQSTEAFF.

The V call is TRBV6-5, the J call TRBJ1-2, with D tentatively TRBD1 (6 bases). The CDR3 contains 15 residues. Germline V lookup: CDR1 MNHEY, CDR2 SVGAGI. V lost 7 bases to trimming and J lost 6 bases, with 21 bases between them. For the CDR3, the DNA is TGTGCCAGCACTTCTTTGCCAGGGGAAGGTAATGGCTACACCTTC. Translation gives CASTSLPGEGNGYTF.

V is TRBV6-5 and J is TRBJ1-1; D is unresolved. Per germline, CDR1 MNHEY and CDR2 SVGAGI. V was clipped by 1 base and J by 1 base, with 10 bases between them. The CDR3 has 15 residues. This CDR3 reads CASSYFPFSNTEAFF. CDR3 bases: TGTGCCAGCAGTTACTTTCCTTTTTCGAACACTGAAGCTTTCTTT.

The chain carries TRBV6-5 and TRBJ1-5; 9 positions agree with TRBD1. The CDR3 spans 15 residues. The germline V gene encodes CDR1 MNHEY and CDR2 SVGAGI. With V trimmed by 2 bases and J by 2 bases, 1 base remained unmatched. CDR3 sequence (DNA): TGTGCCAGCAGTTACCGGACAGGGGGCAATCAGCCCCAGCATTTT. This translates into CASSYRTGGNQPQHF.